This T cell receptor beta chain was sequenced for a study of blood T cell repertoires in COVID-19. The overall study: Nucleic acid was either cDNA or gDNA, and it came from T cells, B-cell-depleted T cells, or PBMCs.

Germline loops: CDR1 DFQATT, CDR2 SNEGSKA (reference sequence). With V trimmed by 3 bases and J by 6 bases, 1 base remained unmatched. The CDR3 has 13 residues. Assay used: immunoSEQ multiplex PCR; TCRdb lists only in-frame clones, some missing. The data show about 68,000 clones, 70% to 90% seen once. About this clone itself: Within the sample, other DNA sequences also encode this same CDR3.

Source material: peripheral blood. The TCR comes from a man aged 50 to 60 with acute or convalescent COVID-19. The chain combines TRBV20-1 with TRBJ2-3; TRBD2 matches 12 bases. As DNA, the CDR3 is TGCAGTGCTAGTGGACTAGCGGGGGATACGCAGTATTTT. It yields the protein CSASGLAGDTQYF.